Given below is one T cell receptor beta chain in context. Its target is unknown. The same CDR3 is also encoded by other DNA sequences in this sample. This CDR3 comprises 14 residues. Germline V gene sequence: CDR1 MNHNS, CDR2 SASEGT. Trimming cost V 5 bases and J 1 base; bases outside gene matches: 1. PCR primers comprised 60 Vbeta and 13 Jbeta primers. Assay used: immunoSEQ multiplex PCR; TCRdb lists only in-frame clones, some missing. The table lists some 93,000 clones, roughly 9.4% of them singletons, with around 4.9% in the top ten. This specimen belongs to a study of cytomegalovirus exposure and HLA in healthy donors. Points from the study as a whole: In a later analysis, 16,951 TCR beta sequences were associated with HLA alleles at 0.05 false discovery rate.

Sequencing was performed on PBMCs. V is TRBV6-1 and J is TRBJ1-3, with 8 nucleotides matching TRBD1. This receptor was obtained from a man aged 45 to 65 in good health and CMV-seropositive. CDR3: CASSTGGSGNTIYF. In nucleotides, the CDR3 is TGTGCCAGCAGTACAGGGGGTTCTGGAAACACCATATATTTT.